Presented here are 21 T cell receptor beta chains from one specimen sequenced in a study of blood T cell repertoires in COVID-19. Assay: immunoSEQ multiplex PCR; the TCRdb copy retains only in-frame clones and omits some. Of over 300,000 clones in the sample, around four fifths were seen once. The sequencing input was peripheral blood. These receptor sequences come from a woman aged 45-65 years with acute or convalescent COVID-19.

This chain uses TRBV12-3 or TRBV12-4 with TRBJ2-1, with a tentative D call TRBD1 (5 bases). The V gene lost 7 bases and the J gene lost 10 bases, with 14 bases spanning the gap. The CDR3 is 12 amino acids. As DNA, the CDR3 is TGTGCCAGCACCCGGTGGGGCAGGGAGCAGTTCTTC. Its translation is CASTRWGREQFF.

J is TRBJ1-4 and V is TRBV7-9, with TRBD1 as a possible D gene (5 bases). V was clipped by 1 base and J by 8 bases, with 14 bases between them. The length of the CDR3 is 15 residues. CDR1 and CDR2 (germline): SEHNR, FQNEAQ (reference sequence). CDR3 loop: CASSLDVGASEKLFF. CDR3 nucleotides: TGTGCCAGCAGCTTAGATGTTGGGGCCTCAGAAAAACTGTTTTTT.

The rearrangement joins TRBV11-2 to TRBJ2-1, with D maybe TRBD2 (6 bases). Trimming took off 11 bases at V and 0 bases at J, with 17 bases between the two ends. CDR1 is SGHAT and CDR2 is FQNNGV in the germline V gene. The CDR3 runs to 15 residues. In DNA form, the CDR3 reads TGTGCCTCAACGGGACTGACGAGCTCCTACAATGAGCAGTTCTTC. It translates to CASTGLTSSYNEQFF.

V and J are TRBV5-1 and TRBJ2-7; 10 nucleotides match TRBD1. Germline CDR1 and CDR2: SGHRS and YFSETQ. CDR3 length: 13 amino acids. J was trimmed by 5 bases and V by 4 bases; bases with no gene match: 3. The CDR3 loop reads CASSAGTGDEQYV. The CDR3 DNA is TGCGCCAGCAGCGCGGGGACAGGGGACGAGCAGTACGTC.

The V and J genes are TRBV11-1 and TRBJ2-7; D might be TRBD2 (5 bases). Germline V gene data show CDR1 as SGHAT and CDR2 as FQDESV (reference sequence). CDR3 length: 13 amino acids. Trimming took off 1 base at V and 6 bases at J, with 10 bases between the two ends. The CDR3 region is CASSLERVGEQYV. DNA for the CDR3: TGTGCCAGCAGCTTAGAGAGGGTTGGCGAGCAGTACGTC.

This chain uses TRBV12-3 or TRBV12-4 with TRBJ2-1; 10 bases line up with TRBD1. This CDR3 contains 12 residues. V was clipped by 6 bases and J by 15 bases; unmatched bases: 8. This CDR3 reads CASSHRDRGLFF. Written as DNA, the CDR3 is TGTGCCAGCAGCCACCGGGACAGGGGATTGTTCTTC.

The chain has TRBV6-1 and TRBJ2-3, with D possibly matching TRBD1 (5 bases). CDR1 and CDR2 (germline): MNHNS, SASEGT. V was trimmed by 0 bases and J by 5 bases, leaving 15 bases between them. This CDR3 is built from 16 residues. The CDR3 loop reads CASSEALQLGQDTQYF. CDR3 in DNA: TGTGCCAGCAGTGAAGCGCTCCAGCTGGGGCAAGATACGCAGTATTTT.

The chain has TRBV5-1 and TRBJ2-4; D call uncertain. The CDR3 covers 11 residues. V lost 5 bases and J lost 6, with 6 bases in between. Germline assignment: CDR1 SGHRS and CDR2 YFSETQ. This chain's CDR3 is CASSSSNIQYF. CDR3 DNA sequence: TGCGCCAGCAGTTCCTCAAACATTCAGTACTTC.

The rearrangement uses TRBV7-2 and TRBJ1-3; TRBD1 matches 7 bases. Germline V CDR1 and CDR2: SGHTA, FQGNSA. V trimming: 5 bases; J trimming: 2 bases; junction bases outside the gene matches: 3. The CDR3 spans 14 residues. CDR3 sequence: CASSPGTAGNTIYF. The DNA for the CDR3 is TGTGCCAGCAGCCCCGGGACAGCTGGAAACACCATATATTTT.

In this sample, this clone turned up once. The rearrangement links TRBV5-4 to TRBJ1-2, with a possible D match to TRBD1 (5 bases). Germline V CDR1 and CDR2: SGHNT, YYREEE (reference sequence). V lost 3 bases and J 6 bases, leaving 12 bases between the germline ends. This CDR3 contains 13 residues. The CDR3 DNA reads as TGTGCCAGCAGCTCGACAGCCGTGGATGGCTACACCTTC. Residues: CASSSTAVDGYTF.

V gene TRBV4-1 combines with J gene TRBJ2-1, with D possibly being TRBD1 (5 bases). Germline CDR1 is MGHRA and CDR2 is YSYEKL. This CDR3 region has 15 residues. Trimming pared 4 bases from V and 5 bases from J, leaving 15 bases between. The CDR3 region has the DNA TGCGCCAGCAGCCCACGGGTTTTAGGGGACAATGAGCAGTTCTTC. This encodes CASSPRVLGDNEQFF.

V usage is TRBV25-1 and J usage is TRBJ1-6; TRBD1 is a possible D gene (6 bases). V lost 10 bases and J 7 bases, leaving 20 bases between the germline ends. The germline V gene encodes CDR1 MGHDK and CDR2 SYGVNS. The CDR3 has 15 amino acids. CDR3 loop: CATRQGQHPNSPLHF. In DNA form, the CDR3 reads TGTGCCACCCGTCAAGGACAGCATCCCAATTCACCCCTCCACTTT.

The chain joins TRBV28 to TRBJ1-5, with D unclear. The CDR3 runs 14 residues. Trimming took off 6 bases at V and 6 bases at J, with 15 bases between the two ends. CDR1 is MDHEN, CDR2 SYDVKM, per germline. CDR3 residues: CASRPSGFGQPQHF. DNA for the CDR3: TGTGCCAGCAGACCTTCGGGGTTCGGTCAGCCCCAGCATTTT.

The V and J genes are TRBV29-1 and TRBJ1-1; a possible D gene is TRBD1 (5 bases). The germline CDR1 and CDR2 sequences are SQVTM and ANQGSEA. The CDR3 is 13 amino acids. V was cut by 1 base and J by 5 bases, with 11 bases left in between. The CDR3 here is CSVEADRGTEAFF. The CDR3 region has the DNA TGCAGCGTTGAAGCAGATAGGGGTACTGAAGCTTTCTTT.

This clone was picked up one time. V usage is TRBV24-1 and J usage is TRBJ1-5; the match to TRBD1 covers 8 bases. The trim removed 4 bases at V and 0 bases at J, leaving 4 bases unmatched. Germline values: CDR1 KGHDR, CDR2 SFDVKD. This CDR3 has 16 residues. This CDR3 is CATSEPGQGSNQPQHF. In DNA, the CDR3 is TGTGCCACCAGTGAACCAGGACAGGGTAGCAATCAGCCCCAGCATTTT.

The V gene is TRBV6-4, the J gene TRBJ2-5; possible D gene TRBD2, 7 bases. Germline V gene data show CDR1 as MRHNA and CDR2 as SNTAGT. The CDR3 spans 15 residues. With 8 bases removed from V and 1 base from J, the gap between germline ends came to 17 bases. CDR3 sequence reads: CASALLAGAQETQYF. In nucleotides, the CDR3 is TGTGCCAGCGCCCTTCTGGCGGGGGCCCAAGAGACCCAGTACTTC.

This chain links TRBV2 with TRBJ1-6; 9 nucleotides align to TRBD1. There are 16 residues in the CDR3. The germline CDR1 and CDR2 sequences are SNHLY and FYNNEI. V was clipped by 1 base and J by 9 bases; unmatched bases: 7. The CDR3 nucleotides are TGTGCCAGCAGTGAAGTCCCGACAGGGGGAGGTTCACCCCTCCACTTT. It is translated as CASSEVPTGGGSPLHF.

The J gene is TRBJ2-7, the V gene TRBV7-9; D is possibly TRBD1 (6 bases). Trimming shortened V by 4 bases and J by 3 bases, and 22 bases separated the two germline ends. Germline V gene data show CDR1 as SEHNR and CDR2 as FQNEAQ (reference sequence). The CDR3 is 17 residues long. CDR3 in DNA: TGTGCCAGCAGCTCCTTGTTTTTTAGGGGGAAGGGCTACGAGCAGTACTTC. Its protein product is CASSSLFFRGKGYEQYF.

This chain links TRBV6-1 with TRBJ1-2; 10 nucleotides line up with TRBD1. CDR1 is MNHNS, CDR2 SASEGT, per germline. With V trimmed by 2 bases and J by 8 bases, 11 bases remained unmatched. The CDR3 contains 16 residues. In DNA form, the CDR3 reads TGTGCCAGCAGTGAAAGAGGGACAGGGGACTCCCCCGGCTACACCTTC. Translation: CASSERGTGDSPGYTF.

This clone was found a few times. The chain links TRBV2 to TRBJ2-3; D not certain. The CDR3 runs 13 residues. Germline V lookup: CDR1 SNHLY, CDR2 FYNNEI. The V gene lost 0 bases and the J gene lost 2 bases, with 3 bases spanning the gap. The CDR3: CASSEAYTDTQYF. The CDR3 coding sequence is TGTGCCAGCAGTGAAGCGTACACAGATACGCAGTATTTT.

In this sample, this clone turned up a few times. The chain employs TRBV30 and TRBJ2-7; 11 bases are a match to TRBD1. The junction had 3 bases not matched to a gene; V was cut back by 7 bases and J by 7 bases. The CDR3 spans 11 residues. The germline V gene has CDR1 GTSNPN and CDR2 SVGIG (reference sequence). The CDR3: CALDRGPEQYV. Here the CDR3 DNA reads TGTGCCTTGGACAGGGGGCCAGAGCAGTACGTC.